The 16 T cell receptor beta chains listed next were all sequenced from one sample in a study of control samples from healthy donors and cancer patients. Produced via immunoSEQ multiplex PCR; TCRdb's table is partial and in-frame only. Among about 54,000 clones listed, roughly 96% were seen once. The sequencing sample was made of blood. These receptors came from a woman aged 25 to 45 in good health.

The chain has TRBV29-1 and TRBJ2-2; TRBD2 is a possible D gene (6 bases). The CDR3 has 13 amino acids. Trimming took 5 bases from V and 3 from J, leaving 10 bases between them. Germline V gene lookup returns CDR1 SQVTM and CDR2 ANQGSEA. The CDR3 nucleotides are TGCAGCGTTTGTCCGGGAGACACCGGGGAGCTGTTTTTT. Translation: CSVCPGDTGELFF.

CDR3 coding DNA: TGTGCCATCAGTGAGTCGGTCCCTAACTATGGCTACACCTTC. Translated: CAISESVPNYGYTF. The V and J genes are TRBV10-3 and TRBJ1-2; no clear D gene. Trimming pared 0 bases from V and 0 bases from J, leaving 5 bases between. Germline values: CDR1 ENHRY, CDR2 SYGVKD. This CDR3 is 14 amino acids long.

This clone was seen only once. The V gene is TRBV7-3, the J gene TRBJ2-1, with D maybe TRBD1 (5 bases). There are 13 residues in the CDR3. CDR1 and CDR2 from the germline V gene are SGHTA and FQGTGA. The V end was cut by 5 bases, the J end by 5 bases, with 10 bases between. In DNA form, the CDR3 reads TGTGCCAGCAGCCCAGACAGAAACAATGAGCAGTTCTTC. Its protein product is CASSPDRNNEQFF.

This rearrangement joins TRBV7-6 to TRBJ1-1; 8 bases map to TRBD1. Germline V lookup: CDR1 SGHVS, CDR2 FNYEAQ. With 4 bases clipped from V and 3 bases from J, the junction kept 4 bases outside the gene matches. CDR3 size: 14 residues. The CDR3 DNA reads as TGTGCCAGCAGCTCGCTGGGACAGGACACTGAAGCTTTCTTT. Its protein product is CASSSLGQDTEAFF. Supplemented by reference TRBV7-6 and TRBJ1-1, the full variable domain reads GAGVSQSPRYKVTKRGQDVALRCDPISGHVSLYWYRQALGQGPEFLTYFNYEAQQDKSGLPNDRFSAERPEGSISTLTIQRTEQRDSAMYRCASSSLGQDTEAFFGQGTRLTVV.

This clone appeared a single time. The CDR3 sequence: CASSVTSGSNEQFF. CDR3 bases: TGTGCCAGCAGTGTGACTAGCGGGAGCAATGAGCAGTTCTTC. The genes are TRBV27 and TRBJ2-1; 12 nucleotides align to TRBD2. Germline V lookup: CDR1 MNHEY, CDR2 SMNVEV (reference sequence). Trimming took 5 bases from V and 6 from J; bases not matched to a gene: 2. The CDR3 is 14 amino acids.

The rearrangement joins TRBV6-2 or TRBV6-3 to TRBJ2-7; 11 bases line up with TRBD2. Germline V CDR1 and CDR2: MNHEY, SVGEGT. This CDR3 comprises 18 residues. Trimming took 0 bases from V and 2 from J; bases not matched to a gene: 9. CDR3 sequence (DNA): TGTGCCAGCAGTTACTCGACACTAGCGGGAGTAAGAACCTACGAGCAGTACTTC. Translating it yields CASSYSTLAGVRTYEQYF.

J is TRBJ1-1 and V is TRBV6-5; TRBD1 matches 7 bases. The junction had 9 bases not matched to a gene; V was cut back by 6 bases and J by 8 bases. The V gene's germline CDR1 is MNHEY and CDR2 SVGAGI. The CDR3 totals 13 residues. CDR3 nucleotides: TGTGCCAGCAGGAACGGACAGGCGGGGGAAGCTTTCTTT. Amino acid sequence: CASRNGQAGEAFF.

V gene TRBV7-8 combines with J gene TRBJ1-2; D call uncertain. In germline, CDR1 is SGHVS, CDR2 FQNEAQ. V gave up 5 bases and J gave up 6 bases, with 16 bases separating them. The CDR3 sequence is 14 residues long. The DNA of the CDR3 is TGTGCCAGCAGCCCTACCGTAAGCGGGCATGGCTACACCTTC. Translation gives CASSPTVSGHGYTF.

The chain couples TRBV10-3 to TRBJ1-6; D unresolved. Looked up from germline, CDR1 is ENHRY and CDR2 is SYGVKD. Trimming left V 3 bases short and J 9 bases short, with 12 bases between. The CDR3 has 14 amino acids. The CDR3 bases are TGTGCCATCAGTGAACGGGGAGAGAGTTCACCCCTCCACTTT. Encoded protein: CAISERGESSPLHF.

The rearrangement joins TRBV6-5 to TRBJ1-4; 8 positions match TRBD1. Trimming at V came to 6 bases and at J to 8 bases, leaving 5 bases not matched to a gene. Germline CDR1 is MNHEY and CDR2 is SVGAGI. The CDR3 runs to 13 residues. The CDR3 nucleotides are TGTGCCAGCAGGCTGACAGGGGACGAAAAACTGTTTTTT. Translating gives CASRLTGDEKLFF.

The chain couples TRBV2 to TRBJ2-3, with 7 nucleotides matching TRBD2. This CDR3 spans 13 amino acids. In germline, CDR1 is SNHLY, CDR2 FYNNEI. After removal of 6 bases from V and 4 bases from J, the junction contained 4 bases not matched to a gene. CDR3 sequence (DNA): TGTGCCAGCAGGCGGGAGATCCCAGATACGCAGTATTTT. As protein: CASRREIPDTQYF.

The V gene is TRBV24-1, the J gene TRBJ2-2; D not certain. Trimming cost V 3 bases and J 6 bases, with 10 bases left between them. Germline loops: CDR1 KGHDR, CDR2 SFDVKD. The CDR3 is made up of 14 amino acids. CDR3 in DNA: TGTGCCACCAGTGATGTGAGTCCCCCCGGGGAGCTGTTTTTT. It codes for CATSDVSPPGELFF.

This chain connects TRBV3-1 (or the pseudogene TRBV3-2) to TRBJ2-5, with 9 positions matching TRBD1. Germline V gene data show CDR1 as LGHDT and CDR2 as YNNKEL (reference sequence). With V trimmed by 3 bases and J by 3 bases, 5 bases remained unmatched. The CDR3 is 15 residues long. CDR3 nucleotide sequence: TGTGCCAGCAGCCACCTACAGGGGGCGGAAGAGACCCAGTACTTC. This codes for CASSHLQGAEETQYF.

The chain has TRBV6-4 and TRBJ2-1; D not resolved. V was shortened by 0 bases and J by 5 bases, with 5 bases between the two germline ends. CDR3 length equals 13 residues. Per the germline V gene, CDR1 is MRHNA and CDR2 is SNTAGT. CDR3 DNA sequence: TGTGCCAGCAGTGACTCGTACCACAATGAGCAGTTCTTC. Amino acids: CASSDSYHNEQFF.

This rearrangement joins TRBV4-2 to TRBJ2-1; D remains unclear. The V end was cut by 1 base, the J end by 8 bases, with 3 bases between. CDR1 and CDR2 from the germline V gene are LGHNA and YNFKEQ. This CDR3 spans 11 amino acids. CDR3 nucleotides: TGTGCCAGCAGCCAAGGGGATGAGCAGTTCTTC. Protein product: CASSQGDEQFF.

This chain links TRBV5-5 with TRBJ2-2; unclear D gene. Germline values: CDR1 SGHKS, CDR2 YYEKEE (reference sequence). Trimming removed 3 bases from V and 7 bases from J, with 7 bases in between. This CDR3 contains 12 residues. CDR3 sequence reads: CASSSVLGELFF. CDR3 nucleotide sequence: TGTGCCAGCAGCTCAGTGCTCGGGGAGCTGTTTTTT.